This T cell receptor beta chain was observed in a study of metastatic and nonmetastatic thyroid tumors. Across the whole study: Peripheral blood and tumor or nodule samples from malignant and benign thyroid patients were compared. Study conclusions and caveats: In blood and tumor, TCR beta diversity was reportedly significantly higher in malignant thyroid tumors than in benign nodules.

This clone was recorded a few times. The antigen is undetermined. All patients reached thyroid surgery having received no treatment beforehand. Authors' data handling: Building a distant-metastasis classifier for papillary thyroid cancer drew on CDR3 differences across clinicopathological groups. TCRdb re-called the PCR reads with MiXCR. The V and J calls follow TCRdb's processing rather than the paper's. The sample includes roughly 39,000 clones, approximately 51% of them seen just once. This sequence originates from a male donor with papillary thyroid cancer or a benign thyroid nodule (not recorded which). Some clones in this sample may be carry-over from other donors' samples. What was sequenced was tumor tissue.

The CDR3 spells CAGGGNNQPQHF. The CDR3 DNA reads as TGTGCGGGCGGGGGTAATAATCAGCCCCAGCATTTT. V gene TRBV28 combines with J gene TRBJ1-5, with D maybe TRBD1 (5 bases). The CDR3 is 12 amino acids. Germline CDR1 is MDHEN and CDR2 is SYDVKM.